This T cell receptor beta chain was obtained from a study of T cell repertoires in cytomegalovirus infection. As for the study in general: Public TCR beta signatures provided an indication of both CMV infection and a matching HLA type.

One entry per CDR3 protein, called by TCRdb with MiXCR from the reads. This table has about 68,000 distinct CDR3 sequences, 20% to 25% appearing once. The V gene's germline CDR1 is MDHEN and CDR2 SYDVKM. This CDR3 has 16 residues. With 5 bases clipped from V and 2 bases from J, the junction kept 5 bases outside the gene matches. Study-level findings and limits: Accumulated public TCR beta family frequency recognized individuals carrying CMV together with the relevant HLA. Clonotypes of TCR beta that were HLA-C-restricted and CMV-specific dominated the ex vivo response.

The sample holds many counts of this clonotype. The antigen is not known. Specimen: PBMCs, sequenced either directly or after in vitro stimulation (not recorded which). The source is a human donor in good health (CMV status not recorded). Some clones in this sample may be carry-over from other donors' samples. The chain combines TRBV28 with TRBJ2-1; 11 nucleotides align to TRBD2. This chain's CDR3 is CASSTLAGGTYNEQFF. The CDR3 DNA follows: TGTGCCAGCAGTACCCTAGCGGGGGGAACCTACAATGAGCAGTTCTTC.